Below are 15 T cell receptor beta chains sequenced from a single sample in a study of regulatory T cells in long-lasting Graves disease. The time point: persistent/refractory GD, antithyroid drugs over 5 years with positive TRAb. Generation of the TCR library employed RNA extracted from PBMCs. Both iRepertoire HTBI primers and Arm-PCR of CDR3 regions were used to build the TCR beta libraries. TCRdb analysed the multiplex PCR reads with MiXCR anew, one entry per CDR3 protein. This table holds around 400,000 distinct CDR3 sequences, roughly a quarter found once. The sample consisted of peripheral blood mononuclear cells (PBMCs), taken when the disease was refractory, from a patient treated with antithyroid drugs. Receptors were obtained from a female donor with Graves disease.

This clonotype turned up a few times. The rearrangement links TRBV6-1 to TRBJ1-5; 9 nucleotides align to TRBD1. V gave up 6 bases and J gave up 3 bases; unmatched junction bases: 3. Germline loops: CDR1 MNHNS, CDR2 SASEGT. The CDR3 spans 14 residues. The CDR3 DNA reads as TGTGCCAGCAGCGGGACAGGGAACAATCAGCCCCAGCATTTT. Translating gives CASSGTGNNQPQHF.

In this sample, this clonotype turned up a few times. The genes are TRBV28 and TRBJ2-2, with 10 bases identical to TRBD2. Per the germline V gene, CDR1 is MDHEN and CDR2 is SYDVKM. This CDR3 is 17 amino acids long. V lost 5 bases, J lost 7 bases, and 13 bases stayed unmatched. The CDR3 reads CASSKPGLAHVHGELFF. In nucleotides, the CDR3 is TGTGCCAGCAGTAAACCGGGACTAGCGCACGTACACGGGGAGCTGTTTTTT. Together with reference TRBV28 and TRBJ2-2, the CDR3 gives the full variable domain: DVKVTQSSRYLVKRTGEKVFLECVQDMDHENMFWYRQDPGLGLRLIYFSYDVKMKEKGDIPEGYSVSREKKERFSLILESASTNQTSMYLCASSKPGLAHVHGELFFGEGSRLTVL.

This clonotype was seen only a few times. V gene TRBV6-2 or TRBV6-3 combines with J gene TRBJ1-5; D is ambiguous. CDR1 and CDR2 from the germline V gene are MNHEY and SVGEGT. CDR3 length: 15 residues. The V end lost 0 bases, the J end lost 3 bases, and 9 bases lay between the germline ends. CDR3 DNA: TGTGCCAGCAGTTACTCGAATGCAAACAATCAGCCCCAGCATTTT. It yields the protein CASSYSNANNQPQHF.

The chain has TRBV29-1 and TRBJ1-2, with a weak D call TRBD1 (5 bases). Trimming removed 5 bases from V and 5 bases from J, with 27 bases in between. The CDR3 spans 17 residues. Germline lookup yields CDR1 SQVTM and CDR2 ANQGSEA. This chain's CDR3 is CSVSIIQDLVSGYGYTF. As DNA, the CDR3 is TGCAGCGTTTCTATCATACAGGATCTGGTGTCGGGGTATGGCTACACCTTC.

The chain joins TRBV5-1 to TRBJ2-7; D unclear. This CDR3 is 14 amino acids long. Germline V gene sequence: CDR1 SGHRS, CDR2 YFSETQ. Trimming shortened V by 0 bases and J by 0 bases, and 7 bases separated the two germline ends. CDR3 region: CASSLGTASYEQYF. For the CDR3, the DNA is TGCGCCAGCAGCTTGGGGACGGCCTCCTACGAGCAGTACTTC.

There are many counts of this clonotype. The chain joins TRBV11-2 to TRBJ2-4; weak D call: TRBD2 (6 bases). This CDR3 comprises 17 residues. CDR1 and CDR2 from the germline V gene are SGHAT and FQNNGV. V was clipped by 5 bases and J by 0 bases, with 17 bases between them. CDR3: CASSPRDLTLAKNIQYF. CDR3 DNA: TGTGCCAGCAGCCCGAGGGACTTGACGCTAGCCAAAAACATTCAGTACTTC.

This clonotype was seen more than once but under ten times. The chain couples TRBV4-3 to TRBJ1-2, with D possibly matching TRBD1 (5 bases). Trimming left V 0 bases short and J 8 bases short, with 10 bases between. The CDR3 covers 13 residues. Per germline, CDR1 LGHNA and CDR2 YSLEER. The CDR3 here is CASSQDGHLGYTF. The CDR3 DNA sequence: TGCGCCAGCAGCCAAGACGGACACCTCGGCTACACCTTC.

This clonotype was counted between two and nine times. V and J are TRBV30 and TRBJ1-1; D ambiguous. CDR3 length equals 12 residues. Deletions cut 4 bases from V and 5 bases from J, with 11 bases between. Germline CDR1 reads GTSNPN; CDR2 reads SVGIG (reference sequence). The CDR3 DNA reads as TGTGCCTGGACAGAAAGTACTACTGAAGCTTTCTTT. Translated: CAWTESTTEAFF.

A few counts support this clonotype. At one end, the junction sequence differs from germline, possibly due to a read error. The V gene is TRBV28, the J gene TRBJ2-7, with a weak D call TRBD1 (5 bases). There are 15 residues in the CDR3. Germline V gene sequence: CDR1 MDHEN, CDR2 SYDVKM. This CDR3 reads CASRSKGRAPYEQCF. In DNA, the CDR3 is TGTGCCAGCCGATCGAAGGGCAGGGCCCCCTACGAGCAGTGCTTC.

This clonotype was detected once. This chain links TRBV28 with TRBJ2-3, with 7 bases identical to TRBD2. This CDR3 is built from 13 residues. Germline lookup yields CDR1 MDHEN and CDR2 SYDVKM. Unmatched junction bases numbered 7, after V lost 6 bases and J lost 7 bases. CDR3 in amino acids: CASRKTSDNTQYF. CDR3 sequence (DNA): TGTGCCAGCAGGAAAACTAGCGACAATACGCAGTATTTT.

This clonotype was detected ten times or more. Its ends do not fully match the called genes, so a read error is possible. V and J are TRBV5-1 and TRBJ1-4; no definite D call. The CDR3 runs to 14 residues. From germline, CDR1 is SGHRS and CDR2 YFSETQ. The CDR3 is CASSLNSLNEKLFF. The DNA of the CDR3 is TGTGCCAGCAGCTTAAACAGCCTTAATGAAAAACTGTTTTTT. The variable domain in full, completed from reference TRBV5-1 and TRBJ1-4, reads KAGVTQTPRYLIKTRGQQVTLSCSPISGHRSVSWYQQTPGQGLQFLFEYFSETQRNKGNFPGRFSGRQFSNSRSEMNVSTLELGDSALYLCASSLNSLNEKLFFGSGTQLSVL.

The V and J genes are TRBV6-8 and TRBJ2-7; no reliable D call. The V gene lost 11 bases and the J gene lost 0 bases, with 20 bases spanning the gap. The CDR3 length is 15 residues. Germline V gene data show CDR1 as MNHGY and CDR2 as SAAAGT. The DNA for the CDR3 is TGTGCCGCCCCGGGTCATCTCTCCCCCTCCTACGAGCAGTACTTC. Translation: CAAPGHLSPSYEQYF.

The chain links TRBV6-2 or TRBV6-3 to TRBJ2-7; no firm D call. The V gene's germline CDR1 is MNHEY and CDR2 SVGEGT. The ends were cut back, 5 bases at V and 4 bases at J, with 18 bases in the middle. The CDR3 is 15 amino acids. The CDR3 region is CASSEFRQATYEQYF. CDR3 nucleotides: TGTGCCAGCAGTGAATTTCGCCAGGCGACGTACGAGCAGTACTTC.

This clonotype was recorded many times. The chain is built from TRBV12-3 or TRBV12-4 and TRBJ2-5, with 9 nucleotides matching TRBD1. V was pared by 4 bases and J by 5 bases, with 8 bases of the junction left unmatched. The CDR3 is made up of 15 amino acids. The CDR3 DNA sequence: TGTGCCAGCAGTTCCGGGGACAGGGCCAGGGAGACCCAGTACTTC. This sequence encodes CASSSGDRARETQYF.

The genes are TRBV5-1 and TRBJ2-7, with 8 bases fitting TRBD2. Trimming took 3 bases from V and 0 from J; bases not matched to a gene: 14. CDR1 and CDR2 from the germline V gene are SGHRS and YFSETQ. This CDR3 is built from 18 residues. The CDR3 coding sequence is TGCGCCAGCAGCTCGGTCAAAGGACTAGCCGATAGCTCCTACGAGCAGTACTTC. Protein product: CASSSVKGLADSSYEQYF.